This T cell receptor (beta chain) derives from a study of blood T cell repertoires in COVID-19. As for the study in general: COVID-19 samples from acute and convalescent phases originated in the United States, Italy and Spain. The cDNA or gDNA used as material had been derived from T cells, B-cell-depleted T cells, or PBMCs.

Germline V gene sequence: CDR1 MNHEY, CDR2 SMNVEV (reference sequence). The CDR3 totals 15 residues. Germline trimming cut 1 base from V and 7 bases from J; bases unmatched to any gene: 7. In the study's own analysis: Estimation of nucleated cell counts relied on the amplification of reference gene primers. Repertoires were generated with immunoSEQ multiplex PCR, while TCRdb's copy carries only in-frame clones and drops some. V and J calls plus clone size are reproduced from that table; the DNA served to infer D and trimming. The data show 85,000 to 100,000 clones, around 85% seen once. The chain is built from TRBV27 and TRBJ2-1; 7 bases agree with TRBD2. This receptor was obtained from a woman in her sixties with acute or convalescent COVID-19. Sequencing was done on a sample of peripheral blood. As DNA, the CDR3 is TGTGCCAGCAGTTTATTGGGGAGGGGCGGGAATGAGCAGTTCTTC. Amino acids: CASSLLGRGGNEQFF.